This TCR beta chain emerged from a study of blood T cell repertoires in COVID-19. The overall study: Acute and convalescent COVID-19 specimens originated in the United States, Italy and Spain.

The cohort comprised adults aged roughly 18 to 100 years residing in 24 US areas. Participant-given clinical history determined each cohort assignment. Per the study methods: Reference gene primers were amplified, and this amplification served to estimate nucleated cell counts. Some clones are missing from TCRdb's copy, which holds only in-frame ones; the method was immunoSEQ multiplex PCR. From that table come the V and J calls and clone size; the DNA was used to work out D and trimming. The sample has under 300,000 clones; around 86% are singletons. For this clone: The same CDR3 arises from other DNA sequences in this sample as well.

The CDR3 loop spans 15 amino acids. The junction had 5 bases not matched to a gene; V was cut back by 0 bases and J by 6 bases. Germline V gene data show CDR1 as MNHEY and CDR2 as SVGAGI. The rearrangement uses TRBV6-5 and TRBJ1-2, with 9 bases aligning to TRBD1. The specimen was PBMCs or T cells enriched from blood (not recorded which). The clonotype originates from a woman in her thirties or forties who had recovered from COVID-19. The CDR3 here is CASSYSNRGRDGYTF. In DNA, the CDR3 is TGTGCCAGCAGTTACTCGAACAGGGGGCGCGATGGCTACACCTTC.